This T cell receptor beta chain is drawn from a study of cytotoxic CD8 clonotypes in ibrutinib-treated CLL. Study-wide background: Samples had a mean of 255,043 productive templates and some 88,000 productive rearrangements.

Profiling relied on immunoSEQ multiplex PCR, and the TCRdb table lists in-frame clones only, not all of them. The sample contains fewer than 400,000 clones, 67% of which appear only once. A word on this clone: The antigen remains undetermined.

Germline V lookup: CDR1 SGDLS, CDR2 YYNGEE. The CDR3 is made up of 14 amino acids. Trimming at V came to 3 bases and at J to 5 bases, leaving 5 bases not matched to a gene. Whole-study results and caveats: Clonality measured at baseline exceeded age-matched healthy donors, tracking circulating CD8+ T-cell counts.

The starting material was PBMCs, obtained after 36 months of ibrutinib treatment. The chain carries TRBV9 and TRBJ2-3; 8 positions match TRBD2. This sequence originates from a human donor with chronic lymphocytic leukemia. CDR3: CASSAGGRKDTQYF. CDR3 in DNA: TGTGCCAGCAGCGCGGGGGGGCGAAAAGATACGCAGTATTTT. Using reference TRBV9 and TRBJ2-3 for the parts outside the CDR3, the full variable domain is DSGVTQTPKHLITATGQRVTLRCSPRSGDLSVYWYQQSLDQGLQFLIQYYNGEERAKGNILERFSAQQFPDLHSELNLSSLELGDSALYFCASSAGGRKDTQYFGPGTRLTVL.